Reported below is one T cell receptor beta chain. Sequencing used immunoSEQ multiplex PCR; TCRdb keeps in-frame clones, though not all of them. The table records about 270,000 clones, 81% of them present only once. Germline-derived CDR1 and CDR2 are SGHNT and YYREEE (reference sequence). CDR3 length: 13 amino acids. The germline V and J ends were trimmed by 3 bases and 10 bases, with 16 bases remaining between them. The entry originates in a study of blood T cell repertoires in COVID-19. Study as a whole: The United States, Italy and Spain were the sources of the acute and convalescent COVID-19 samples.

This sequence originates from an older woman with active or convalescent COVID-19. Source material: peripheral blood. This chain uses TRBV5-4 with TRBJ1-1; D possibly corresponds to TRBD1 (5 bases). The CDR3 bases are TGTGCCAGCAGCTCATGGGGGAGGGTTGGAGCTTTCTTT. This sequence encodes CASSSWGRVGAFF.